The clone carrying this T cell receptor (beta chain) showed up just once. With V trimmed by 3 bases and J by 5 bases, 7 bases remained unmatched. This CDR3 is 14 amino acids long. Germline V gene sequence: CDR1 SGHRS, CDR2 YFSETQ. This sample was included in a study of technical replicates of blood from a few donors. The method was immunoSEQ multiplex PCR; TCRdb's version includes in-frame clones alone and lacks a portion of them. The profile shows some 77,000 clones, around 86% of them singletons. The genes are TRBV5-1 and TRBJ2-7; 8 bases align to TRBD2. Sequenced input: PBMCs. The TCR comes from a human donor in good health. Some clones in this sample may be carry-over from other donors' samples. The CDR3 is CASSSGTRANEQYF. The CDR3 nucleotides are TGCGCCAGCAGCTCCGGGACTAGAGCGAACGAGCAGTACTTC.